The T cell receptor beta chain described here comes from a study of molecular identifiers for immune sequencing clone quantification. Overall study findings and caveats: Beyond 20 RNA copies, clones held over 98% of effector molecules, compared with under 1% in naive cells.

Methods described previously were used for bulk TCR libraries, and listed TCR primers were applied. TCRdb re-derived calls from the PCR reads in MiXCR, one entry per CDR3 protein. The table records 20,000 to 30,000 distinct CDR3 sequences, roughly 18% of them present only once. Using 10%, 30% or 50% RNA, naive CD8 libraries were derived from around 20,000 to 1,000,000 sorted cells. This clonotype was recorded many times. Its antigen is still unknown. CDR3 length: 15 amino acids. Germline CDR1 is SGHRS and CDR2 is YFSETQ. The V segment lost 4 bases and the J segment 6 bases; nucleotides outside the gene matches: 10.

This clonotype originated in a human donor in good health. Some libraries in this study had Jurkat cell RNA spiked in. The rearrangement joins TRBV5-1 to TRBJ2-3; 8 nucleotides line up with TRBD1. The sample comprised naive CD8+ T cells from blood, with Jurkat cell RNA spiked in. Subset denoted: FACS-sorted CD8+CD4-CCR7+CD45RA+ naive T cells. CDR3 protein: CASSLLQGGRDTQYF. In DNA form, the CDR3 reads TGCGCCAGCAGCCTACTACAGGGGGGAAGGGATACGCAGTATTTT.